The 20 T cell receptor beta chains below all came from one sample that was sequenced in a study of radiation and T cells in renal cell carcinoma. Sample time point: blood 4 weeks post-SBRT, at nephrectomy. Treatment specified: 15 Gy SBRT to primary tumor, nephrectomy 4 weeks later. Only in-frame clones appear in the TCRdb table, and some are missing; sequencing was by immunoSEQ multiplex PCR. Here the sample spans around 64,000 clones, 65% to 80% being singletons. This specimen consisted of blood, obtained from a patient whose treatment included radiotherapy and nephrectomy. These receptors all stem from a man in his 60s with renal cell carcinoma.

The V gene is TRBV10-3, the J gene TRBJ1-5; D is uncertain. The CDR3 is made up of 15 amino acids. From germline, CDR1 is ENHRY and CDR2 SYGVKD. V was cut by 3 bases and J by 1 base, with 10 bases left in between. CDR3 sequence reads: CAISDPTESNQPQHF. DNA for the CDR3: TGTGCCATCAGTGACCCGACGGAGAGCAATCAGCCCCAGCATTTT.

This clone was detected only once. The gene calls are TRBV7-2 and TRBJ2-5, with 7 nucleotides matching TRBD2. The junction had 5 bases not matched to a gene; V was cut back by 1 base and J by 0 bases. This CDR3 is built from 16 residues. Germline CDR1 reads SGHTA; CDR2 reads FQGNSA. The CDR3: CASSLGSGLYQETQYF. The CDR3 DNA sequence: TGTGCCAGCAGCTTAGGTAGCGGGCTCTACCAAGAGACCCAGTACTTC. Full variable domain (remainder filled in from reference TRBV7-2 and TRBJ2-5): GAGVSQSPSNKVTEKGKDVELRCDPISGHTALYWYRQSLGQGLEFLIYFQGNSAPDKSGLPSDRFSAERTGGSVSTLTIQRTQQEDSAVYLCASSLGSGLYQETQYFGPGTRLLVL.

This chain connects TRBV4-3 to TRBJ1-2, with no clear D. The V and J ends lost 0 bases and 2 bases respectively, with 7 bases between them. The CDR3 loop spans 14 amino acids. CDR1 is LGHNA and CDR2 is YSLEER in the germline V gene. The CDR3 DNA sequence: TGCGCCAGCAGCCAAGAGGGAGGGAACTATGGCTACACCTTC. Its translation is CASSQEGGNYGYTF.

Only a few counts were recorded for this clone. The chain joins TRBV18 to TRBJ1-6; D ambiguous. The CDR3 has 14 residues. Germline CDR1 KGHSH, CDR2 LQKENI. V dropped 0 bases and J dropped 7 bases, with 7 bases sitting between them. CDR3 amino acids: CASSPPVENSPLHF. The CDR3 DNA reads as TGTGCCAGCTCACCACCGGTGGAGAATTCACCCCTCCACTTT.

This chain uses TRBV5-5 with TRBJ2-3; 11 nucleotides line up with TRBD2. CDR1 is SGHKS and CDR2 is YYEKEE in the germline V gene (reference sequence). This CDR3 contains 18 residues. V shed 4 bases and J 2 bases; nucleotides not matched to a gene: 12. The CDR3 nucleotides read TGTGCCAGCAGCCGGGACGGGACTAGCGGTGGGGACACAGATACGCAGTATTTT. Translating gives CASSRDGTSGGDTDTQYF. The full variable domain, its missing parts supplied by reference TRBV5-5 and TRBJ2-3, is DAGVTQSPTHLIKTRGQQVTLRCSPISGHKSVSWYQQVLGQGPQFIFQYYEKEERGRGNFPDRFSARQFPNYSSELNVNALLLGDSALYLCASSRDGTSGGDTDTQYFGPGTRLTVL.

The chain recombines TRBV4-3 with TRBJ1-2, with 8 nucleotides matching TRBD1. The CDR3 loop spans 14 amino acids. From germline, CDR1 is LGHNA and CDR2 YSLEER. V dropped 2 bases and J dropped 7; count of bases not matched to a gene: 6. In nucleotides, the CDR3 is TGCGCCAGCAGCCAACAGGGGGCGCGTTCTGGCTACACCTTC. Translating gives CASSQQGARSGYTF.

The chain carries TRBV7-6 and TRBJ2-1, with 7 bases lining up with TRBD1. Germline-derived CDR1 and CDR2 are SGHVS and FNYEAQ. The CDR3 extends over 18 amino acids. V lost 3 bases to trimming and J lost 2 bases; unmatched junction nucleotides: 13. CDR3 sequence reads: CASSLSSVATGTYNEQFF. The DNA of the CDR3 is TGTGCCAGCAGCTTGTCATCCGTGGCGACAGGGACCTACAATGAGCAGTTCTTC.

V is TRBV19 and J is TRBJ2-5, with a weak D call TRBD1 (5 bases). The CDR3 is 15 amino acids. Germline V CDR1 and CDR2: LNHDA, SQIVND (reference sequence). V was trimmed by 4 bases and J by 1 base, leaving 13 bases between them. CDR3 coding DNA: TGTGCCAGTAGTAAAACCAGACAGCGCCAAGAGACCCAGTACTTC. Amino acids: CASSKTRQRQETQYF.

In DNA form, the CDR3 reads TGTGCCACCAATATCGGGTTCGGGGCCTGTGTTGAAGCTTTCTTT. This codes for CATNIGFGACVEAFF. The chain joins TRBV6-4 to TRBJ1-1, with D perhaps TRBD1 (5 bases). V was trimmed by 10 bases and J by 7 bases, leaving 25 bases between them. CDR1 is MRHNA, CDR2 SNTAGT, per germline. The CDR3 consists of 15 residues.

The CDR3 DNA sequence: TGTGCCAGCAGCTTATGGCCTGACGCGAACACCGGGGAGCTGTTTTTT. This codes for CASSLWPDANTGELFF. The genes are TRBV7-6 and TRBJ2-2; D gene uncertain. V was trimmed by 2 bases and J by 0 bases, leaving 10 bases between them. The germline CDR1 and CDR2 sequences are SGHVS and FNYEAQ. There are 16 residues in the CDR3.

Only a few counts were recorded for this clone. The chain is built from TRBV6-5 and TRBJ1-1; D is unresolved. Germline lookup yields CDR1 MNHEY and CDR2 SVGAGI. V was clipped by 0 bases and J by 0 bases, with 5 bases between them. The CDR3 runs to 14 residues. The CDR3 loop reads CASSYSSLNTEAFF. In DNA form, the CDR3 reads TGTGCCAGCAGTTACTCGTCTCTGAACACTGAAGCTTTCTTT.

The V call is TRBV7-9, the J call TRBJ1-2; 7 nucleotides match TRBD1. Looked up from germline, CDR1 is SEHNR and CDR2 is FQNEAQ (reference sequence). The CDR3 runs 14 residues. Trimming at V came to 3 bases and at J to 8 bases, leaving 9 bases not matched to a gene. In DNA form, the CDR3 reads TGTGCCAGCAGCTTGGGGTCGGACAGGTGGGGCTACACCTTC. Residues: CASSLGSDRWGYTF. The whole variable domain, remainder taken from reference TRBV7-9 and TRBJ1-2, is DTGVSQNPRHKITKRGQNVTFRCDPISEHNRLYWYRQTLGQGPEFLTYFQNEAQLEKSRLLSDRFSAERPKGSFSTLEIQRTEQGDSAMYLCASSLGSDRWGYTFGSGTRLTVV.

This clone was detected once. The chain couples TRBV28 to TRBJ2-7; the D is unclear. Looked up from germline, CDR1 is MDHEN and CDR2 is SYDVKM. V dropped 3 bases and J dropped 0 bases, with 6 bases sitting between them. The CDR3 is 13 residues long. The CDR3, as DNA: TGTGCCAGCAGTTTCCGTGGCTCCTACGAGCAGTACGTC. Translation gives CASSFRGSYEQYV.

A single count supports this clone. The genes are TRBV6-6 and TRBJ1-3, with D hard to call. Germline-derived CDR1 and CDR2 are MNHNY and SVGAGI (reference sequence). This CDR3 region has 13 residues. Trimming took 8 bases from V and 4 from J, leaving 12 bases between them. In nucleotides, the CDR3 is TGTGCCAGCGATCGCGGGTCAGGAAACACCATATATTTT. This codes for CASDRGSGNTIYF.

The chain carries TRBV28 and TRBJ1-2; D gene unclear. Germline values: CDR1 MDHEN, CDR2 SYDVKM. CDR3 length: 15 residues. V lost 1 base and J 3 bases, leaving 12 bases between the germline ends. This CDR3 reads CASSLLTSSDYGYTF. The CDR3 DNA reads TGTGCCAGCAGTTTATTGACATCCTCGGACTATGGCTACACCTTC.

V usage is TRBV11-2 and J usage is TRBJ1-2, with D uncertain. V was pared by 2 bases and J by 0 bases, with 10 bases between. The germline V gene has CDR1 SGHAT and CDR2 FQNNGV. This CDR3 is 15 amino acids long. CDR3 coding DNA: TGTGCCAGCAGCTTATATCAAGCTTCTAACTATGGCTACACCTTC. Residues: CASSLYQASNYGYTF. The full variable domain, rest sourced from reference TRBV11-2 and TRBJ1-2, is EAGVAQSPRYKIIEKRQSVAFWCNPISGHATLYWYQQILGQGPKLLIQFQNNGVVDDSQLPKDRFSAERLKGVDSTLKIQPAKLEDSAVYLCASSLYQASNYGYTFGSGTRLTVV.

The V call is TRBV10-1, the J call TRBJ2-7; D is unclear. The CDR3 totals 14 residues. The V gene lost 4 bases and the J gene lost 6 bases, with 16 bases spanning the gap. Germline CDR1 is WNHNN and CDR2 is SYGVQD (reference sequence). CDR3 DNA sequence: TGCGCCAGCAGTGCCCATTCTCAGTCGGGCGAGCAGTACTTC. It encodes CASSAHSQSGEQYF.

V and J are TRBV27 and TRBJ2-3; 13 nucleotides align to TRBD2. Germline CDR1 MNHEY, CDR2 SMNVEV (reference sequence). The CDR3 has 16 amino acids. V dropped 8 bases and J dropped 8; count of bases not matched to a gene: 13. CDR3 in amino acids: CASGEGTSGTPATQYF. For the CDR3, the DNA is TGTGCCAGCGGGGAAGGGACTAGCGGGACTCCAGCTACGCAGTATTTT.

This clone was detected many times. The chain is built from TRBV7-2 and TRBJ1-1; 7 nucleotides agree with TRBD1. V lost 4 bases, J lost 11 bases, and 13 bases stayed unmatched. This CDR3 is built from 14 residues. Germline V gene sequence: CDR1 SGHTA, CDR2 FQGNSA. The CDR3 region is CASSSPFDRELAFF. The CDR3 DNA is TGTGCCAGCAGCTCTCCATTCGACAGGGAACTCGCTTTCTTT.

The chain employs TRBV2 and TRBJ1-1; unclear D gene. The V and J ends lost 6 bases and 4 bases respectively, with 12 bases between them. The CDR3 runs to 13 residues. Germline assignment: CDR1 SNHLY and CDR2 FYNNEI. CDR3 coding DNA: TGTGCCAGCAGCTCAACTTTGGGCACTGAAGCTTTCTTT. This translates into CASSSTLGTEAFF.